The entry below describes one TCR beta chain. The target antigen is unknown. Germline assignment: CDR1 SGHNT and CDR2 YYREEE (reference sequence). This CDR3 comprises 16 residues. V was clipped by 0 bases and J by 4 bases, with 16 bases between them. This record comes from a study of CD4 T cells in relation to SARS-CoV-2 and coronaviruses. Study-wide context: PBMCs were cultured with antigen for 10 days before TCR beta sequencing. Two subjects were Hispanic; patients were eight or nine males and a handful of females.

Assay: immunoSEQ multiplex PCR; the TCRdb copy retains only in-frame clones and omits some. The sample lists some 40,000 clones, about 79% seen once, with 6% to 8.5% in the top ten. Overall study findings and caveats: Samples before the pandemic and after infection were not matched within any donor. Culture-expanded clones reflect memory recall rather than primary priming during culture.

The sequence was collected from an adult with COVID-19. Sequenced: naive CD4+ T cells from PBMCs, cultured in vitro. Subset indicated: naive CD4+ T cells isolated by negative enrichment. This chain links TRBV5-4 with TRBJ1-1; tentatively, D is TRBD1 (6 bases). The CDR3 here is CASSLDRVVWVTEAFF. CDR3 DNA sequence: TGTGCCAGCAGCTTGGACAGGGTGGTTTGGGTCACTGAAGCTTTCTTT.